This T cell receptor beta chain originates from a study of cytomegalovirus exposure and HLA in healthy donors. Study-wide background: Earlier work reported 117 million unique TCR beta sequences from about 179 million T cells.

Worth noting for this clone: Its antigen remains unidentified.

In the PCR, 60 Vbeta and 13 Jbeta primers were used. The assay was immunoSEQ multiplex PCR, and TCRdb's table has in-frame clones only and misses some. The sample holds 34,000 or so clones. Per germline, CDR1 MNHEY and CDR2 SVGAGI. The J segment lost 4 bases and the V segment lost 7 bases, leaving 3 bases of the junction unmatched. CDR3 length: 12 residues. Whole-study results and caveats: There were a few CMV-associated chains whose specificity for CMV antigens was confirmed in vitro.

The sample comprised PBMCs. The J gene is TRBJ1-2, the V gene TRBV6-5, with 7 bases lining up with TRBD1. The clonotype comes from a woman aged 40 to 49 in good health and CMV-seropositive. CDR3 bases: TGTGCCAGCACCCCAGGGGGCTATGGCTACACCTTC. As protein: CASTPGGYGYTF.